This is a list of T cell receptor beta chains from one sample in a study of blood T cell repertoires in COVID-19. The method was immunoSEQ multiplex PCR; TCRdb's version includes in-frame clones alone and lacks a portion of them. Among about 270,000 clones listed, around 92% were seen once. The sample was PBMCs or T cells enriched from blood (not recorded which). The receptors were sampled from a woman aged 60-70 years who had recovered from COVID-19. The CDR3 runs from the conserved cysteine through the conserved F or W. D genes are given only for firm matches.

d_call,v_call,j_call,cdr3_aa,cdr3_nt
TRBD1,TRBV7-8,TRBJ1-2,CASSLTRQGGYTF,TGTGCCAGCAGCCTGACTCGACAGGGTGGCTACACCTTC
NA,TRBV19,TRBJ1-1,CASSIGAENTEAFF,TGTGCCAGTAGTATAGGGGCAGAGAACACTGAAGCTTTCTTT
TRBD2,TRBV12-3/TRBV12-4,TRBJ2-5,CASSRAGGETQYF,TGTGCCAGCAGCCGAGCGGGGGGGGAGACCCAGTACTTC
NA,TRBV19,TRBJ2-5,CASKEQLYQETQYF,TGTGCCAGTAAAGAGCAACTGTACCAAGAGACCCAGTACTTC
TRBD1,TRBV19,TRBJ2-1,CASSIVGTGGFSYNEQFF,TGTGCCAGTAGTATAGTGGGGACAGGGGGCTTTTCCTACAATGAGCAGTTCTTC
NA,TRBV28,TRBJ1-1,CAGQSQGDMNTEAFF,TGTGCCGGTCAGAGCCAAGGAGATATGAACACTGAAGCTTTCTTT
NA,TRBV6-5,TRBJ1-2,CASVPGDRYGYTF,TGTGCCAGCGTCCCAGGGGACCGCTATGGCTACACCTTC
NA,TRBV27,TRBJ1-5,CASSEDGSSNQPQHF,TGTGCCAGCAGCGAGGATGGCAGTAGCAATCAGCCCCAGCATTTT
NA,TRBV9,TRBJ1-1,CASSPTGTQNTEAFF,TGTGCCAGCAGCCCAACCGGGACACAGAACACTGAAGCTTTCTTT
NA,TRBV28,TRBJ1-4,CASSSPTVNEKLFF,TGTGCCAGCAGTTCCCCGACAGTAAATGAAAAACTGTTTTTT
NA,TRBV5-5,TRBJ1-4,CASSLDAGRDEKLFF,TGTGCCAGCAGCTTGGACGCAGGAAGAGATGAAAAACTGTTTTTT
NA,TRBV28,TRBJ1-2,CATNSAGDGYTF,TGTGCCACCAACAGCGCGGGGGACGGCTACACCTTC
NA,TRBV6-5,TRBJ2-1,CASSSTGNNEQFF,TGTGCCAGCAGTTCTACAGGGAACAATGAGCAGTTCTTC
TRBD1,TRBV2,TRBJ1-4,CASSEFGTGEKLFF,TGTGCCAGCAGTGAATTCGGGACAGGGGAAAAACTGTTTTTT